One T cell receptor beta chain is described in this entry. This record belongs to a study of blood T cell repertoires in COVID-19. Study context: PBMCs, B-cell-depleted T cells, or T cells were the source of the cDNA or gDNA that made up the material.

The study recruited people aged 18 to 89 years across approximately 25 US areas. All exposed participants met a person with COVID-19 within 2 weeks before entering the study. As handled by the study authors: The authors estimated nucleated cell counts from reference gene primer amplification. Some clones are missing from TCRdb's copy, which holds only in-frame ones; the method was immunoSEQ multiplex PCR. The V and J calls and clone size are taken from that table; D and trimming were inferred from the DNA. The data hold a few hundred thousand clones, with approximately 90% observed a single time. The germline V gene encodes CDR1 MNHEY and CDR2 SVGAGI. The germline V and J ends were trimmed by 4 bases and 3 bases, with 12 bases remaining between them. CDR3 length: 14 residues.

Sequenced material: PBMCs or T cells enriched from blood (not recorded which). J is TRBJ1-2 and V is TRBV6-5; D may be TRBD1 (6 bases). The receptor's source is a woman aged 18-29 years who had been exposed to COVID-19. The CDR3 loop reads CASSSRGSDYGYTF. CDR3 coding DNA: TGTGCCAGCAGTTCCAGGGGTAGTGACTATGGCTACACCTTC.